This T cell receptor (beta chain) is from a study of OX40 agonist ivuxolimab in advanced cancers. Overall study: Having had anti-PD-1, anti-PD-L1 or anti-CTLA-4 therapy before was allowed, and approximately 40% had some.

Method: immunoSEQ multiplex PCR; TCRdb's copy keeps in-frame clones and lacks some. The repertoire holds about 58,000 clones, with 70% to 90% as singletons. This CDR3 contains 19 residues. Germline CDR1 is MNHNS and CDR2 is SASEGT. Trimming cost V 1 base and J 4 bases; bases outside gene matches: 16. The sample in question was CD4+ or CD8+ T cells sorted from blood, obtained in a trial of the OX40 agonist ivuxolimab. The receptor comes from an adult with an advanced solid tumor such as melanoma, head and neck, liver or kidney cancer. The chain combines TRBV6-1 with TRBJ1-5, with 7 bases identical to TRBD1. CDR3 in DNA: TGTGCCAGCAGTGAAGGAAGGGGGCCGTTTCCGGTGGTAAATCAGCCCCAGCATTTT. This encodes CASSEGRGPFPVVNQPQHF.